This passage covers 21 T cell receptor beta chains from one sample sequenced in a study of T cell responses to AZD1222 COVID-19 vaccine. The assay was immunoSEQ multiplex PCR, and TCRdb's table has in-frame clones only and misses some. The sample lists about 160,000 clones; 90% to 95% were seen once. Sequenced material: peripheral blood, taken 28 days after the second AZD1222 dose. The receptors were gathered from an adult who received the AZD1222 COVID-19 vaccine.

The CDR3 is CASTRGGNTYEQYF. The CDR3 DNA reads as TGTGCCAGCACCCGTGGGGGTAACACCTACGAGCAGTACTTC. V is TRBV6-5 and J is TRBJ2-7; D may correspond to TRBD1 or TRBD2 (5 bases each). CDR1 is MNHEY, CDR2 SVGAGI, per germline. This CDR3 is 14 amino acids long. V lost 7 bases, J lost 2 bases, and 15 bases lay in between.

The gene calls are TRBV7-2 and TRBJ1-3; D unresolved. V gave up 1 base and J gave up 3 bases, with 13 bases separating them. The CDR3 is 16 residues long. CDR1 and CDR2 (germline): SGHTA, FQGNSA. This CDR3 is CASSLVPDTYGNTIYF. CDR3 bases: TGTGCCAGCAGCTTAGTTCCAGACACTTATGGAAACACCATATATTTT.

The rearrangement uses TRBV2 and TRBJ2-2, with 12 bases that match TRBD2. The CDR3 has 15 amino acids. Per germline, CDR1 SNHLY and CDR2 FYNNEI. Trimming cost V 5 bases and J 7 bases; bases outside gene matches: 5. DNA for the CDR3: TGTGCCAGCAGTCAAGGACTAGCGGGGCGCGGGGAGCTGTTTTTT. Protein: CASSQGLAGRGELFF.

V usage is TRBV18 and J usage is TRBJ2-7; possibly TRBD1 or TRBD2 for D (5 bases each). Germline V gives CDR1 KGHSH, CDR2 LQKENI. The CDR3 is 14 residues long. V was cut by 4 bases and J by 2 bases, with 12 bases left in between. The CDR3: CASSRGGFAYEQYF. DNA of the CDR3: TGTGCCAGCTCACGGGGCGGGTTCGCCTACGAGCAGTACTTC.

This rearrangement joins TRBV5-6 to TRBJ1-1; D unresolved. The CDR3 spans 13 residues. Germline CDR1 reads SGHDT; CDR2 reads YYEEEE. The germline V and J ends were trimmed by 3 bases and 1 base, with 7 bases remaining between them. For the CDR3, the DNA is TGTGCCAGCAGCTCCGGACCGAACACTGAAGCTTTCTTT. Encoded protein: CASSSGPNTEAFF. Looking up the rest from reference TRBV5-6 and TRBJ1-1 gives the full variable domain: DAGVTQSPTHLIKTRGQQVTLRCSPKSGHDTVSWYQQALGQGPQFIFQYYEEEERQRGNFPDRFSGHQFPNYSSELNVNALLLGDSALYLCASSSGPNTEAFFGQGTRLTVV.

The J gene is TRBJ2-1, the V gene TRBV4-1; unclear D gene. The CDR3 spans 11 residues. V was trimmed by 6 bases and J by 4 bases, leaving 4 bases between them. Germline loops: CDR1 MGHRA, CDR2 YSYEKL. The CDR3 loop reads CASSHYNEQFF. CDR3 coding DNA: TGCGCCAGCAGTCATTACAATGAGCAGTTCTTC.

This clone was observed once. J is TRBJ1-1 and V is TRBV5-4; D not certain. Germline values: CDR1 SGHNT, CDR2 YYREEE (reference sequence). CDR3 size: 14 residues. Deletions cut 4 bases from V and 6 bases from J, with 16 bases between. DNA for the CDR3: TGTGCCAGCAGCCCCCCTGAGGCGATACCTGAAGCTTTCTTT. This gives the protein CASSPPEAIPEAFF. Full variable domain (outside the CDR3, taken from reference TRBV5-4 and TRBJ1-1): ETGVTQSPTHLIKTRGQQVTLRCSSQSGHNTVSWYQQALGQGPQFIFQYYREEENGRGNFPPRFSGLQFPNYSSELNVNALELDDSALYLCASSPPEAIPEAFFGQGTRLTVV.

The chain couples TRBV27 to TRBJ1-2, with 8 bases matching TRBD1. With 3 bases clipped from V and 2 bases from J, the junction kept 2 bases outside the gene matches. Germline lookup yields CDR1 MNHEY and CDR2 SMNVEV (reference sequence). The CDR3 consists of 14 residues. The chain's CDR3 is CASSLYRGNYGYTF. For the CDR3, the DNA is TGTGCCAGCAGTTTGTACAGGGGGAACTATGGCTACACCTTC.

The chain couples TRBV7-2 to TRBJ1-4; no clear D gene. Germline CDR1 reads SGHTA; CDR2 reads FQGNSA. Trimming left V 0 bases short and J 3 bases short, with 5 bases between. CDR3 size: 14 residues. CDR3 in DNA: TGTGCCAGCAGCTTAGCTATGGCTAATGAAAAACTGTTTTTT. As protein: CASSLAMANEKLFF.

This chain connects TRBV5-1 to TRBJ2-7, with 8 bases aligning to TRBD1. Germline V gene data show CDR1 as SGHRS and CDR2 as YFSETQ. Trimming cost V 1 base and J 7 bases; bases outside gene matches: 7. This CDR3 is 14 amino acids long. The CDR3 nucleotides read TGCGCCAGCAGCTTGCAATCCAGGGGGCAAGAGCAGTACTTC. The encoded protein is CASSLQSRGQEQYF.

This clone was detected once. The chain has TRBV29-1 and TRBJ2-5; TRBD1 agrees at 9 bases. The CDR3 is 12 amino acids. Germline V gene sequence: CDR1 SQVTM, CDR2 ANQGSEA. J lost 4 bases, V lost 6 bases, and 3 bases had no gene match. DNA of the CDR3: TGCAGCGTGGGGGGACAGGGAGAGACCCAGTACTTC. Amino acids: CSVGGQGETQYF.

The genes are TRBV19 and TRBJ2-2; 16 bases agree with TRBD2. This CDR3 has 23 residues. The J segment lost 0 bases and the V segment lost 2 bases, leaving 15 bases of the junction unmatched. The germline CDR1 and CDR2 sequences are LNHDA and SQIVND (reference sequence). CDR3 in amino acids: CASSISEGREGTSGRANTGELFF. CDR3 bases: TGTGCCAGTAGTATATCGGAGGGTCGCGAGGGGACTAGCGGGAGGGCGAACACCGGGGAGCTGTTTTTT.

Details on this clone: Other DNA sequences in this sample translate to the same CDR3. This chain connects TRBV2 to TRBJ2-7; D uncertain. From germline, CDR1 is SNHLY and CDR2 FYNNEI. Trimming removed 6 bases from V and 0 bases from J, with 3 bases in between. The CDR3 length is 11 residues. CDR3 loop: CASRDSYEQYF. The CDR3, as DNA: TGTGCCAGCAGGGACTCCTACGAGCAGTACTTC. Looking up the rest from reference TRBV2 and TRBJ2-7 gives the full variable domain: EPEVTQTPSHQVTQMGQEVILRCVPISNHLYFYWYRQILGQKVEFLVSFYNNEISEKSEIFDDQFSVERPDGSNFTLKIRSTKLEDSAMYFCASRDSYEQYFGPGTRLTVT.

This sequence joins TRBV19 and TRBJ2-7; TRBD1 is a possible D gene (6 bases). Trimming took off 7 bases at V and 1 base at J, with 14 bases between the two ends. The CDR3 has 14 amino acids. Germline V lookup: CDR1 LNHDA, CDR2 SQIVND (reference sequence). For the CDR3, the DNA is TGTGCCAGTACCGACAGGTTCGATTCCTACGAGCAGTACTTC. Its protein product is CASTDRFDSYEQYF.

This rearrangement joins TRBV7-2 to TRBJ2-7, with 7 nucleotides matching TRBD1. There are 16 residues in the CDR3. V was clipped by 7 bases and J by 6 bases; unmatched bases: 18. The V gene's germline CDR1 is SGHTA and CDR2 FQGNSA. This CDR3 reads CASTLGGQRPLGEQYF. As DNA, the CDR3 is TGTGCCAGCACCCTAGGGGGCCAAAGGCCCCTTGGCGAGCAGTACTTC. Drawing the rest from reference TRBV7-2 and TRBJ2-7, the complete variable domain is GAGVSQSPSNKVTEKGKDVELRCDPISGHTALYWYRQSLGQGLEFLIYFQGNSAPDKSGLPSDRFSAERTGGSVSTLTIQRTQQEDSAVYLCASTLGGQRPLGEQYFGPGTRLTVT.

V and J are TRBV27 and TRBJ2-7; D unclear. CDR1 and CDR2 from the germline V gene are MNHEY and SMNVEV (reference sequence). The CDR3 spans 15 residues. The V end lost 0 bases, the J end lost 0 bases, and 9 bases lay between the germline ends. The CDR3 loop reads CASSLSIANSYEQYF. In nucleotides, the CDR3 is TGTGCCAGCAGTTTATCGATAGCTAACTCCTACGAGCAGTACTTC.

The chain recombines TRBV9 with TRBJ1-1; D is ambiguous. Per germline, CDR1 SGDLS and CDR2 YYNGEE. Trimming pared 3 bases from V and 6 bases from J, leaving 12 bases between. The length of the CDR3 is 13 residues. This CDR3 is CASSGGGEPEAFF. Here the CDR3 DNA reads TGTGCCAGCAGCGGAGGCGGGGAACCTGAAGCTTTCTTT.

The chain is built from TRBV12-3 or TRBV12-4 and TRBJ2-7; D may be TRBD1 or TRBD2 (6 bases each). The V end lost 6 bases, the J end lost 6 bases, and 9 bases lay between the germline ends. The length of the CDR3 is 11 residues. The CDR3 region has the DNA TGTGCCAGCAGGGAGGGGGGCGAGCAGTACTTC. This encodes CASREGGEQYF.

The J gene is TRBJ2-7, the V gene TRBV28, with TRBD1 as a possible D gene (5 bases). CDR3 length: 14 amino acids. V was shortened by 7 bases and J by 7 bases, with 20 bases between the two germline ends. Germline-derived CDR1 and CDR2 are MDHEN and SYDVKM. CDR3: CASTPPYRFREQYF. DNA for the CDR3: TGTGCCAGCACCCCCCCCTACAGGTTTCGGGAGCAGTACTTC.

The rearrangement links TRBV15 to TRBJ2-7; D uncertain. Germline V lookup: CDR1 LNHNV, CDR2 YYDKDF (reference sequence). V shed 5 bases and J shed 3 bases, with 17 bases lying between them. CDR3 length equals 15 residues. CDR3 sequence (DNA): TGTGCCACCAGCGCCGATCGTGGGCTTCTCTACGAGCAGTACTTC. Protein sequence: CATSADRGLLYEQYF.

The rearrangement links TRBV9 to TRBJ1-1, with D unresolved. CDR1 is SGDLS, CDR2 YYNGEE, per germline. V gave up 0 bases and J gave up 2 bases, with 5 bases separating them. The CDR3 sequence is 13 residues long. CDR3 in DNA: TGTGCCAGCAGCGTAGACAGCAACACTGAAGCTTTCTTT. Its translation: CASSVDSNTEAFF.